This T cell receptor (beta chain) was observed in a study of shared clonotypes between healthy human individuals. The study, taken as a whole, reports: Sorted-subset sequencing, rarefaction showed, was incomplete despite large depth. About 5% of naive CD4 clonotypes were shared across several donors. It was the non-shared clonotypes that had lower generation probabilities than clonotypes shared by all four donors.

Germline V lookup: CDR1 MDHEN, CDR2 SYDVKM. The CDR3 length is 15 residues. The V gene lost 5 bases and the J gene lost 3 bases, with 16 bases spanning the gap. Everyone who donated was a Caucasian adult who lived in Nashville, Tennessee. The repertoire was sequenced with immunoSEQ multiplex PCR; TCRdb's copy has only in-frame clones and lacks some. The sample lists some 1 million clones, around 76% occurring once. This clone was counted between two and nine times. Its cognate antigen is unknown. This sequence originates from a man younger than 30 in good health. Sequencing was done on a sample of memory CD4+ T cells sorted from blood. Subset indicated: CD45RA-negative fraction. The chain has TRBV28 and TRBJ1-2; TRBD1 might be the D (6 bases). The DNA for the CDR3 is TGTGCCAGCAGTCGGGCGGGGGCGCGTGACTATGGCTACACCTTC. It specifies CASSRAGARDYGYTF.